These 27 T cell receptor beta chains came from one sample sequenced in a study of blood T cell repertoires in COVID-19. Libraries were prepared by immunoSEQ multiplex PCR; TCRdb keeps only in-frame clonotypes and omits some of them. The sample has roughly 360,000 clones, around 83% seen once. The sample consisted of PBMCs or T cells enriched from blood (not recorded which). These receptors originate from a woman aged 50 to 65 who had recovered from COVID-19.

This sequence joins TRBV9 and TRBJ2-5; tentative D call: TRBD1 (7 bases). This CDR3 spans 16 amino acids. With 3 bases removed from V and 4 bases from J, the gap between germline ends came to 19 bases. Germline V gene lookup returns CDR1 SGDLS and CDR2 YYNGEE. Here the CDR3 reads CASSDEAGQRGETQYF. The CDR3 coding sequence is TGTGCCAGCAGCGACGAGGCGGGACAGAGGGGAGAGACCCAGTACTTC.

The chain has TRBV19 and TRBJ1-1; tentatively, D is TRBD1 (5 bases). Trimming stripped 1 base from V and 4 bases from J, with 10 bases between. Germline CDR1 and CDR2: LNHDA and SQIVND (reference sequence). This CDR3 has 14 residues. The CDR3 nucleotides are TGTGCCAGTAGTATAGCTCCGGGGGGCACTGAAGCTTTCTTT. This codes for CASSIAPGGTEAFF.

The chain has TRBV2 and TRBJ1-1; D is perhaps TRBD1 (5 bases). The CDR3 is 14 amino acids. Deletions cut 3 bases from V and 4 bases from J, with 12 bases between. Germline CDR1 reads SNHLY; CDR2 reads FYNNEI. The CDR3 bases are TGTGCCAGCAGTGAGCTGATGGGGGGCACTGAAGCTTTCTTT. Amino acid sequence: CASSELMGGTEAFF. The full variable domain, rest sourced from reference TRBV2 and TRBJ1-1, is EPEVTQTPSHQVTQMGQEVILRCVPISNHLYFYWYRQILGQKVEFLVSFYNNEISEKSEIFDDQFSVERPDGSNFTLKIRSTKLEDSAMYFCASSELMGGTEAFFGQGTRLTVV.

The genes are TRBV3-1 (or the pseudogene TRBV3-2) and TRBJ1-2; 7 bases are a match to TRBD1. Looked up from germline, CDR1 is LGHDT and CDR2 is YNNKEL (reference sequence). V was pared by 2 bases and J by 4 bases, with 10 bases of the junction left unmatched. The CDR3 is 16 residues long. Here the CDR3 DNA reads TGTGCCAGCAGCCAACTTTTGTCTCAGGGGGTCTATGGCTACACCTTC. It codes for CASSQLLSQGVYGYTF.

The chain has TRBV6-2 or TRBV6-3 and TRBJ2-7; 9 nucleotides agree with TRBD1. The CDR3 consists of 18 residues. The V gene end was trimmed by 2 bases and the J gene end by 2 bases; junction bases not matched to a gene: 13. Germline V gives CDR1 MNHEY, CDR2 SVGEGT. The CDR3 sequence: CASSYIPHPGQGTYEQYF. CDR3 in DNA: TGTGCCAGCAGTTACATCCCCCACCCGGGACAGGGTACCTACGAGCAGTACTTC.

Note on this clone: Other DNA sequences within the sample encode an identical CDR3. The chain uses TRBV5-1 and TRBJ1-6, with 9 bases that match TRBD1. Germline assignment: CDR1 SGHRS and CDR2 YFSETQ. The CDR3 covers 14 residues. Germline trimming cut 4 bases from V and 9 bases from J; bases unmatched to any gene: 5. In DNA, the CDR3 is TGCGCCAGCAGCCTGGGACAGGGTGGTTCACCCCTCCACTTT. It specifies CASSLGQGGSPLHF.

This chain joins TRBV7-2 and TRBJ2-7, with a weak D call TRBD2 (6 bases). This CDR3 contains 16 residues. Between the trimmed V and J ends, which lost 2 bases and 2 bases, there was a span of 16 bases. Germline V lookup: CDR1 SGHTA, CDR2 FQGNSA. CDR3 sequence (DNA): TGTGCCAGCAGCTTAACCGGGACTGCCGCTCCCTACGAGCAGTACTTC. It specifies CASSLTGTAAPYEQYF.

The chain joins TRBV10-2 to TRBJ1-2; 7 bases match TRBD1. The CDR3 spans 16 residues. J was trimmed by 5 bases and V by 9 bases; bases with no gene match: 18. CDR1 and CDR2 (germline): WSHSY, SAAADI. CDR3 DNA sequence: TGCGCCAGTACCCCGACCTCGGGACAGCTTGAATATGGCTACACCTTC. It yields the protein CASTPTSGQLEYGYTF.

J is TRBJ1-5 and V is TRBV7-2, with a weak D call TRBD1 (6 bases). The V and J ends lost 4 bases and 1 base respectively, with 8 bases between them. This CDR3 contains 14 residues. The germline CDR1 and CDR2 sequences are SGHTA and FQGNSA. CDR3 DNA sequence: TGTGCCAGCAGCTCCCAGGGGAGCAATCAGCCCCAGCATTTT. Its translation is CASSSQGSNQPQHF.

This chain joins TRBV5-5 and TRBJ1-2, with 9 bases fitting TRBD1. The V gene's germline CDR1 is SGHKS and CDR2 YYEKEE (reference sequence). This CDR3 has 14 residues. V gave up 4 bases and J gave up 3 bases; unmatched junction bases: 4. As DNA, the CDR3 is TGTGCCAGCAGCCGACAGGGGGTGGACTATGGCTACACCTTC. This encodes CASSRQGVDYGYTF. The full variable domain, rest sourced from reference TRBV5-5 and TRBJ1-2, is DAGVTQSPTHLIKTRGQQVTLRCSPISGHKSVSWYQQVLGQGPQFIFQYYEKEERGRGNFPDRFSARQFPNYSSELNVNALLLGDSALYLCASSRQGVDYGYTFGSGTRLTVV.

The chain carries TRBV9 and TRBJ2-1; 12 bases line up with TRBD2. The CDR3 has 15 residues. Germline CDR1 and CDR2: SGDLS and YYNGEE. Germline trimming cut 4 bases from V and 9 bases from J; bases unmatched to any gene: 8. The CDR3 region is CASSSRLAGVLEQFF. The DNA of the CDR3 is TGTGCCAGCAGCTCGCGACTAGCGGGGGTCCTTGAGCAGTTCTTC. Complete variable domain (other parts from reference TRBV9 and TRBJ2-1): DSGVTQTPKHLITATGQRVTLRCSPRSGDLSVYWYQQSLDQGLQFLIQYYNGEERAKGNILERFSAQQFPDLHSELNLSSLELGDSALYFCASSSRLAGVLEQFFGPGTRLTVL.

This clone was detected many times. The V and J genes are TRBV11-1 and TRBJ1-5; possibly TRBD1 for D (6 bases). V lost 2 bases to trimming and J lost 7 bases, with 12 bases between them. The V gene's germline CDR1 is SGHAT and CDR2 FQDESV (reference sequence). The CDR3 totals 14 residues. The CDR3 nucleotides are TGTGCCAGCAGCTTATCAGGGGCTGGCCAGCCCCAGCATTTT. Protein product: CASSLSGAGQPQHF.

The chain is built from TRBV11-2 and TRBJ2-3; 8 nucleotides match TRBD2. CDR1 SGHAT and CDR2 FQNNGV come from the germline V gene. The trim removed 6 bases at V and 2 bases at J, leaving 10 bases unmatched. The CDR3 sequence is 16 residues long. CDR3 in DNA: TGTGCCAGCAGTTTAATCAGCGGGGGATTCACAGATACGCAGTATTTT. Protein product: CASSLISGGFTDTQYF.

CDR3 sequence reads: CASSSGLLAGSSYNEQFF. In nucleotides, the CDR3 is TGCGCCAGCAGCTCCGGACTACTAGCGGGTTCGTCCTACAATGAGCAGTTCTTC. The rearrangement uses TRBV5-1 and TRBJ2-1, with TRBD2 identical over 9 bases. CDR1 is SGHRS, CDR2 YFSETQ, per germline. There are 18 residues in the CDR3. V was clipped by 3 bases and J by 1 base; unmatched bases: 11.

The V gene is TRBV3-1 (or the pseudogene TRBV3-2), the J gene TRBJ1-1; 10 positions agree with TRBD1. The junction had 5 bases not matched to a gene; V was cut back by 4 bases and J by 3 bases. CDR1 and CDR2 (germline): LGHDT, YNNKEL (reference sequence). The CDR3 sequence is 15 residues long. The CDR3 region has the DNA TGTGCCAGCAGCCTCCTGGACAGGGGGGACACTGAAGCTTTCTTT. This codes for CASSLLDRGDTEAFF.

The chain employs TRBV9 and TRBJ1-6, with D unclear. Trimming cost V 3 bases and J 8 bases, with 12 bases left between them. CDR3 length: 14 residues. Germline-derived CDR1 and CDR2 are SGDLS and YYNGEE. The CDR3 loop reads CASSARARDSPLHF. CDR3 bases: TGTGCCAGCAGCGCCCGAGCGAGGGATTCACCCCTCCACTTT. Full variable domain (remainder filled in from reference TRBV9 and TRBJ1-6): DSGVTQTPKHLITATGQRVTLRCSPRSGDLSVYWYQQSLDQGLQFLIQYYNGEERAKGNILERFSAQQFPDLHSELNLSSLELGDSALYFCASSARARDSPLHFGNGTRLTVT.

The chain recombines TRBV6-6 with TRBJ2-5; TRBD2 matches 10 bases. Germline V gene data show CDR1 as MNHNY and CDR2 as SVGAGI (reference sequence). The CDR3 covers 16 residues. Trimming cost V 0 bases and J 6 bases; bases outside gene matches: 7. CDR3 amino acids: CASSYSTGTSVQTQYF. The CDR3, as DNA: TGTGCCAGCAGTTACTCAACCGGGACTAGCGTTCAGACCCAGTACTTC.

The chain carries TRBV9 and TRBJ1-5, with TRBD1 matching over 7 bases. The CDR3 runs 15 residues. The ends lost 0 bases at V and 5 bases at J; junction bases unmatched: 5. CDR1 SGDLS and CDR2 YYNGEE come from the germline V gene. The DNA of the CDR3 is TGTGCCAGCAGCGTAGAGGGCAGGGGGGATCAGCCCCAGCATTTT. Protein product: CASSVEGRGDQPQHF.

V is TRBV18 and J is TRBJ1-1, with TRBD1 matching 9 bases. Per the germline V gene, CDR1 is KGHSH and CDR2 is LQKENI. CDR3 size: 16 residues. J gave up 1 base and V 6 bases, and 9 bases lay outside the gene matches. The chain's CDR3 is CASSTMGQGGNTEAFF. The DNA for the CDR3 is TGTGCCAGCTCTACAATGGGACAGGGTGGGAACACTGAAGCTTTCTTT. Supplemented by reference TRBV18 and TRBJ1-1, the full variable domain reads NAGVMQNPRHLVRRRGQEARLRCSPMKGHSHVYWYRQLPEEGLKFMVYLQKENIIDESGMPKERFSAEFPKEGPSILRIQQVVRGDSAAYFCASSTMGQGGNTEAFFGQGTRLTVV.

The chain uses TRBV2 and TRBJ2-3; weak D call: TRBD2 (6 bases). V was clipped by 4 bases and J by 1 base, with 9 bases between them. CDR1 and CDR2 (germline): SNHLY, FYNNEI. The CDR3 is 14 amino acids. CDR3: CASSGRVGTDTQYF. CDR3 coding DNA: TGTGCCAGCAGTGGGAGGGTTGGCACAGATACGCAGTATTTT.

The V and J genes are TRBV30 and TRBJ1-1; D is uncertain. In germline, CDR1 is GTSNPN, CDR2 SVGIG (reference sequence). The ends were cut back, 4 bases at V and 0 bases at J, with 12 bases in the middle. The CDR3 is 14 amino acids. CDR3 in amino acids: CAWNIGIVNTEAFF. The CDR3 coding sequence is TGTGCCTGGAATATCGGGATAGTGAACACTGAAGCTTTCTTT.

The V and J genes are TRBV6-2 or TRBV6-3 and TRBJ1-1; the D is unclear. This CDR3 has 14 residues. Looked up from germline, CDR1 is MNHEY and CDR2 is SVGEGT. V lost 2 bases and J lost 3, with 10 bases in between. The CDR3 reads CASSYGRGYTEAFF. CDR3 nucleotides: TGTGCCAGCAGTTACGGGCGAGGGTACACTGAAGCTTTCTTT.

This chain links TRBV5-1 with TRBJ2-1, with unresolved D. CDR1 is SGHRS and CDR2 is YFSETQ in the germline V gene. V gave up 1 base and J gave up 5 bases, with 7 bases separating them. CDR3 length equals 13 residues. CDR3 nucleotides: TGCGCCAGCAGCTTGCTGAGCAACAATGAGCAGTTCTTC. This sequence encodes CASSLLSNNEQFF.

The chain combines TRBV9 with TRBJ2-1; 8 bases map to TRBD2. The germline V gene has CDR1 SGDLS and CDR2 YYNGEE. The CDR3 totals 15 residues. V dropped 5 bases and J dropped 9; count of bases not matched to a gene: 13. In DNA, the CDR3 is TGTGCCAGCAGTACCTACAAAGGGGCGGGGGGTGAGCAGTTCTTC. The encoded protein is CASSTYKGAGGEQFF.

This chain uses TRBV6-5 with TRBJ1-1, with 10 positions matching TRBD1. Germline values: CDR1 MNHEY, CDR2 SVGAGI. The CDR3 runs 14 residues. J was trimmed by 2 bases and V by 6 bases; bases with no gene match: 3. The DNA of the CDR3 is TGTGCCAGCAGCGGACAGGGGGGCAACACTGAAGCTTTCTTT. This translates into CASSGQGGNTEAFF.

In the case of this clone: At the DNA level, this CDR3 is encoded by other sequences in the same sample as well. The V gene is TRBV18, the J gene TRBJ1-1; TRBD1 agrees at 11 bases. Germline V gene data show CDR1 as KGHSH and CDR2 as LQKENI. The CDR3 totals 15 residues. Trimming removed 2 bases from V and 1 base from J; junction bases left unmatched: 0. Here the CDR3 DNA reads TGTGCCAGCTCACCAGGACAGGGGGCGAACACTGAAGCTTTCTTT. Translation gives CASSPGQGANTEAFF.

The chain carries TRBV27 and TRBJ2-3, with TRBD2 as a possible D gene (6 bases). The length of the CDR3 is 18 residues. Germline loops: CDR1 MNHEY, CDR2 SMNVEV (reference sequence). V lost 2 bases and J lost 0, with 18 bases in between. CDR3: CASSLNFWLATSTDTQYF. CDR3 nucleotides: TGTGCCAGCAGTTTAAATTTCTGGCTAGCGACAAGCACAGATACGCAGTATTTT.